The 29 T cell receptor beta chains presented below share a single source sample, sequenced in a study of blood T cell repertoires in COVID-19. Measured with immunoSEQ multiplex PCR; TCRdb has only the in-frame clones, and not every one. This sample yields under 140,000 clones, of which about 85% are seen a single time; around 5.1% belongs to the top ten. The sample taken for sequencing was peripheral blood. These receptors were taken from a human donor in a cohort sampled during active COVID-19.

The V call is TRBV6-1, the J call TRBJ1-6, with D uncertain. The CDR3 contains 17 residues. V lost 2 bases and J lost 4, with 15 bases in between. CDR1 and CDR2 from the germline V gene are MNHNS and SASEGT. CDR3 sequence: CASSESVKSPYNSPLHF. In DNA form, the CDR3 reads TGTGCCAGCAGTGAATCGGTGAAGTCCCCGTATAATTCACCCCTCCACTTT.

The chain recombines TRBV18 with TRBJ2-2, with 9 nucleotides matching TRBD2. With 3 bases clipped from V and 5 bases from J, the junction kept 1 base outside the gene matches. The CDR3 covers 14 residues. CDR1 is KGHSH, CDR2 LQKENI, per germline. The CDR3 region has the DNA TGTGCCAGCTCACCTAGCGGGGGAACCGGGGAGCTGTTTTTT. It encodes CASSPSGGTGELFF. The variable domain in full, completed from reference TRBV18 and TRBJ2-2, reads NAGVMQNPRHLVRRRGQEARLRCSPMKGHSHVYWYRQLPEEGLKFMVYLQKENIIDESGMPKERFSAEFPKEGPSILRIQQVVRGDSAAYFCASSPSGGTGELFFGEGSRLTVL.

The genes are TRBV30 and TRBJ2-1, with 12 bases identical to TRBD2. The ends lost 0 bases at V and 3 bases at J; junction bases unmatched: 0. The CDR3 is 15 residues long. CDR1 and CDR2 (germline): GTSNPN, SVGIG (reference sequence). DNA for the CDR3: TGTGCCTGGAGTGTGGGACTAGCGGGCTACAATGAGCAGTTCTTC. It yields the protein CAWSVGLAGYNEQFF.

The V and J genes are TRBV19 and TRBJ1-1; 7 bases agree with TRBD1. V shed 7 bases, J shed 2 bases, and the junction held 7 bases outside the gene matches. The germline V gene has CDR1 LNHDA and CDR2 SQIVND (reference sequence). The CDR3 consists of 14 residues. CDR3 in amino acids: CASTKGQLNTEAFF. The CDR3, as DNA: TGTGCCAGTACCAAGGGACAGCTTAACACTGAAGCTTTCTTT.

The chain combines TRBV7-3 with TRBJ2-7; the match to TRBD2 covers 8 bases. Germline CDR1 SGHTA, CDR2 FQGTGA. This CDR3 is 15 amino acids long. Trimming took 3 bases from V and 2 from J; bases not matched to a gene: 6. CDR3 in DNA: TGTGCCAGCAGCTTGACAGGTAGCGGGACCTACGAGCAGTACTTC. It yields the protein CASSLTGSGTYEQYF. Full variable domain (rest looked up from reference TRBV7-3 and TRBJ2-7): GAGVSQTPSNKVTEKGKYVELRCDPISGHTALYWYRQSLGQGPEFLIYFQGTGAADDSGLPNDRFFAVRPEGSVSTLKIQRTERGDSAVYLCASSLTGSGTYEQYFGPGTRLTVT.

The gene calls are TRBV9 and TRBJ1-5; D call uncertain. The germline gives CDR1 SGDLS, CDR2 YYNGEE. The CDR3 totals 15 residues. Trimming cost V 0 bases and J 6 bases, with 13 bases left between them. CDR3 amino acids: CASSVGPGVSQPQHF. The CDR3 DNA follows: TGTGCCAGCAGCGTAGGCCCCGGGGTTAGTCAGCCCCAGCATTTT.

This clone was seen once. The chain combines TRBV2 with TRBJ1-1, with 8 bases that match TRBD1. CDR1 is SNHLY, CDR2 FYNNEI, per germline. This CDR3 contains 15 residues. Germline trimming cut 5 bases from V and 1 base from J; bases unmatched to any gene: 6. The CDR3 sequence: CASSKDRGGNTEAFF. For the CDR3, the DNA is TGTGCCAGCAGTAAAGACAGGGGTGGGAACACTGAAGCTTTCTTT. The whole variable domain, remainder taken from reference TRBV2 and TRBJ1-1, is EPEVTQTPSHQVTQMGQEVILRCVPISNHLYFYWYRQILGQKVEFLVSFYNNEISEKSEIFDDQFSVERPDGSNFTLKIRSTKLEDSAMYFCASSKDRGGNTEAFFGQGTRLTVV.

This chain uses TRBV29-1 with TRBJ2-1; D possibly corresponds to TRBD2 (5 bases). Germline CDR1 SQVTM, CDR2 ANQGSEA. Trimming cost V 6 bases and J 9 bases, with 18 bases left between them. This CDR3 comprises 13 residues. The CDR3 bases are TGCAGCGTGGACCCTAGCCGGGTTGCTGAGCAGTTCTTC. Translation: CSVDPSRVAEQFF.

The chain employs TRBV9 and TRBJ2-1; 15 bases align to TRBD2. CDR1 is SGDLS and CDR2 is YYNGEE in the germline V gene. The J segment lost 8 bases and the V segment lost 3 bases, leaving 6 bases of the junction unmatched. CDR3 size: 16 residues. The CDR3 loop reads CASSDRTSGRAHEQFF. CDR3 DNA: TGTGCCAGCAGCGATAGGACTAGCGGGAGGGCCCATGAGCAGTTCTTC.

This sequence joins TRBV7-2 and TRBJ2-1, with 10 bases matching TRBD2. CDR3 length equals 14 residues. CDR1 and CDR2 (germline): SGHTA, FQGNSA. V lost 2 bases to trimming and J lost 15 bases; unmatched junction nucleotides: 10. CDR3 sequence reads: CASSLKAGGAKGFF. CDR3 DNA: TGTGCCAGCAGCTTAAAAGCGGGAGGGGCCAAAGGGTTCTTC.

The chain recombines TRBV28 with TRBJ1-1; TRBD1 might be the D (5 bases). CDR3 size: 14 residues. The germline V gene encodes CDR1 MDHEN and CDR2 SYDVKM. Trimming left V 6 bases short and J 8 bases short, with 19 bases between. The CDR3 nucleotides read TGTGCCAGCAGCTCCGAATTTCAGGGTCGAGAAGCTTTCTTT. Translating it yields CASSSEFQGREAFF.

The chain recombines TRBV11-3 with TRBJ2-1; a weak D match, TRBD1 (7 bases). In germline, CDR1 is SGHNT, CDR2 YENEEA. This CDR3 region has 19 residues. The V end lost 4 bases, the J end lost 1 base, and 23 bases lay between the germline ends. CDR3 nucleotide sequence: TGTGCCAGCAGCTCGAGCAGGAGGGGACAGACCAATTCCTACAATGAGCAGTTCTTC. It is translated as CASSSSRRGQTNSYNEQFF.

The V gene is TRBV10-2, the J gene TRBJ2-7; 11 bases are a match to TRBD1. In germline, CDR1 is WSHSY, CDR2 SAAADI. There are 15 residues in the CDR3. V lost 6 bases, J lost 0 bases, and 4 bases stayed unmatched. The CDR3: CASRRDRGTSYEQYF. In DNA form, the CDR3 reads TGCGCCAGCAGGAGGGACAGGGGGACCTCCTACGAGCAGTACTTC.

This chain connects TRBV10-3 to TRBJ1-6, with 11 bases identical to TRBD1. J lost 0 bases, V lost 8 bases, and 9 bases had no gene match. Germline V lookup: CDR1 ENHRY, CDR2 SYGVKD. The CDR3 contains 18 residues. CDR3 DNA sequence: TGTGCCATCGGCCGGGGACAGGGGGGAACCTCCTATAATTCACCCCTCCACTTT. Its protein product is CAIGRGQGGTSYNSPLHF.

V and J are TRBV6-5 and TRBJ2-6; D is perhaps TRBD2 (6 bases). The CDR3 totals 15 residues. The germline gives CDR1 MNHEY, CDR2 SVGAGI. V was shortened by 4 bases and J by 1 base, with 8 bases between the two germline ends. The CDR3 sequence is CASSWGGSGANVLTF. CDR3 coding DNA: TGTGCCAGCAGTTGGGGAGGTTCTGGGGCCAACGTCCTGACTTTC.

The V call is TRBV5-4, the J call TRBJ1-4; tentatively, D is TRBD1 (5 bases). The CDR3 spans 15 residues. V dropped 4 bases and J dropped 0 bases, with 10 bases sitting between them. Germline loops: CDR1 SGHNT, CDR2 YYREEE (reference sequence). The CDR3 loop reads CASSPGGATNEKLFF. The CDR3, as DNA: TGTGCCAGCAGCCCCGGGGGAGCAACTAATGAAAAACTGTTTTTT.

The chain couples TRBV7-6 to TRBJ2-2; weak D call: TRBD1 (5 bases). Germline CDR1 is SGHVS and CDR2 is FNYEAQ. There are 19 residues in the CDR3. Trimming pared 1 base from V and 0 bases from J, leaving 18 bases between. CDR3 nucleotides: TGTGCCAGCAGCTTAGTATCTGGTTGGGGCTACCCGAACACCGGGGAGCTGTTTTTT. Translating it yields CASSLVSGWGYPNTGELFF.

The V gene is TRBV5-1, the J gene TRBJ2-7, with TRBD2 matching over 8 bases. V shed 4 bases, J shed 7 bases, and the junction held 13 bases outside the gene matches. Per the germline V gene, CDR1 is SGHRS and CDR2 is YFSETQ. This CDR3 is 15 amino acids long. CDR3 sequence (DNA): TGCGCCAGCAGCACCGAGCGGGGGTCCCTGGGGGAGCAGTACTTC. This translates into CASSTERGSLGEQYF. The whole variable domain, remainder taken from reference TRBV5-1 and TRBJ2-7, is KAGVTQTPRYLIKTRGQQVTLSCSPISGHRSVSWYQQTPGQGLQFLFEYFSETQRNKGNFPGRFSGRQFSNSRSEMNVSTLELGDSALYLCASSTERGSLGEQYFGPGTRLTVT.

V gene TRBV3-1 (or the pseudogene TRBV3-2) combines with J gene TRBJ1-6, with 8 bases lining up with TRBD1. V lost 6 bases, J lost 6 bases, and 10 bases stayed unmatched. Germline V gene lookup returns CDR1 LGHDT and CDR2 YNNKEL (reference sequence). The CDR3 contains 16 residues. CDR3 loop: CASSRPQGAGNSPLHF. In DNA, the CDR3 is TGTGCCAGCAGTCGTCCTCAGGGGGCAGGTAATTCACCCCTCCACTTT.

This clone was seen just once. V gene TRBV21-1 combines with J gene TRBJ1-5; the table names TRBD1, a call not compared with the DNA. TRBV21-1 is annotated as a pseudogene. The CDR3 is 16 amino acids. The CDR3 DNA reads as TGTGCCAGCAGCCATAAGGTCAGGGTTCGCAATCAGCCCCAGCATTTT. Encoded protein: CASSHKVRVRNQPQHF.

This sequence joins TRBV5-8 and TRBJ2-3; 7 nucleotides agree with TRBD2. J gave up 5 bases and V 0 bases, and 9 bases lay outside the gene matches. This CDR3 is 16 amino acids long. Germline V gene lookup returns CDR1 SGHTS and CDR2 YDEGEE. CDR3 protein: CASSLGAGGSGDTQYF. In DNA form, the CDR3 reads TGTGCCAGCAGCTTGGGGGCCGGGGGGTCTGGAGATACGCAGTATTTT.

The CDR3 sequence: CATSRDRAGDEQYF. CDR3 in DNA: TGTGCCACCAGCAGAGACCGCGCAGGTGACGAGCAGTACTTC. The chain has TRBV15 and TRBJ2-7; D gene ambiguous. V lost 0 bases and J 5 bases, leaving 11 bases between the germline ends. Germline-derived CDR1 and CDR2 are LNHNV and YYDKDF (reference sequence). The CDR3 is 14 residues long.

The J gene is TRBJ1-3, the V gene TRBV3-1 (or the pseudogene TRBV3-2); 8 bases fit TRBD1. The length of the CDR3 is 20 residues. Germline CDR1 is LGHDT and CDR2 is YNNKEL (reference sequence). J gave up 0 bases and V 1 base, and 14 bases lay outside the gene matches. CDR3 sequence (DNA): TGTGCCAGCAGCCAAGTACGTTCGCGGACAGGGCCTTTCTCTGGAAACACCATATATTTT. Translating gives CASSQVRSRTGPFSGNTIYF.

The chain uses TRBV7-2 and TRBJ2-7; the match to TRBD2 covers 8 bases. Germline CDR1 reads SGHTA; CDR2 reads FQGNSA. J gave up 3 bases and V 0 bases, and 7 bases lay outside the gene matches. The CDR3 is 16 residues long. The chain's CDR3 is CASSLANSGGIYEQYF. The CDR3 nucleotides are TGTGCCAGCAGCTTAGCCAACAGCGGGGGAATCTACGAGCAGTACTTC. The complete variable domain, with remaining parts taken from reference TRBV7-2 and TRBJ2-7, reads GAGVSQSPSNKVTEKGKDVELRCDPISGHTALYWYRQSLGQGLEFLIYFQGNSAPDKSGLPSDRFSAERTGGSVSTLTIQRTQQEDSAVYLCASSLANSGGIYEQYFGPGTRLTVT.

This clone was seen more than once but under ten times. The chain uses TRBV10-2 and TRBJ2-5; 12 bases line up with TRBD1. The junction had 10 bases not matched to a gene; V was cut back by 10 bases and J by 4 bases. The CDR3 runs to 15 residues. Germline V gene sequence: CDR1 WSHSY, CDR2 SAAADI. The CDR3 nucleotides read TGCGCCACTGTTCGGGGGACAGGGGGCTCAGAGACCCAGTACTTC. Translated, it gives CATVRGTGGSETQYF.

The rearrangement uses TRBV6-6 and TRBJ1-2; 8 bases are shared with TRBD1. The CDR3 consists of 13 residues. CDR1 is MNHNY, CDR2 SVGAGI, per germline (reference sequence). The V segment lost 4 bases and the J segment 8 bases; nucleotides outside the gene matches: 6. CDR3 amino acids: CASSFRGLDGYTF. The CDR3 region has the DNA TGTGCCAGCAGTTTCAGGGGGCTCGACGGCTACACCTTC.

J is TRBJ2-3 and V is TRBV4-2; 10 positions agree with TRBD2. CDR1 and CDR2 (germline): LGHNA, YNFKEQ. This CDR3 comprises 17 residues. Trimming took 1 base from V and 6 from J; bases not matched to a gene: 10. Here the CDR3 reads CASSQGGSGGPLDTQYF. The DNA for the CDR3 is TGTGCCAGCAGCCAAGGAGGTAGCGGGGGGCCCTTGGATACGCAGTATTTT.

The V and J genes are TRBV27 and TRBJ1-6; D is perhaps TRBD1 (6 bases). Trimming left V 8 bases short and J 4 bases short, with 12 bases between. The germline gives CDR1 MNHEY, CDR2 SMNVEV (reference sequence). The CDR3 runs to 14 residues. In DNA, the CDR3 is TGTGCCAGCGGCAGGGGTCAATATAATTCACCCCTCCACTTT. It specifies CASGRGQYNSPLHF.

The chain combines TRBV12-3 or TRBV12-4 with TRBJ2-2, with D possibly matching TRBD2 (5 bases). V was shortened by 6 bases and J by 6 bases, with 11 bases between the two germline ends. This CDR3 is built from 13 residues. As DNA, the CDR3 is TGTGCCAGCAGAGCGGACCCGGCCGGGGAGCTGTTTTTT. The encoded protein is CASRADPAGELFF.